The clone carrying this T cell receptor (beta chain) has a handful of counts. Amplification yielded TCR beta CDR3 regions, with RNA transcripts as the source. The HTBI set primed first-round TCR CDR3 RT-PCR. TCRdb re-derived calls from the multiplex PCR reads in MiXCR, one entry per CDR3 protein. The sample yields around 400,000 distinct CDR3 sequences, 25% seen once. The record originates from a study of T cells in Graves' hyperthyroidism and ophthalmopathy. V was pared by 7 bases and J by 6 bases, with 16 bases between. Germline CDR1 reads MNHEY; CDR2 reads SVGEGT. This CDR3 contains 14 residues. The sample consisted of blood. The V gene is TRBV6-2 or TRBV6-3, the J gene TRBJ1-5; maybe TRBD1 (5 bases). This receptor was obtained from a man between 45 and 60 years old with Graves' hyperthyroidism. CDR3 nucleotide sequence: TGTGCCAGCACCGCAGGAGGGGCGTCTCAGCCCCAGCATTTT. Protein product: CASTAGGASQPQHF.